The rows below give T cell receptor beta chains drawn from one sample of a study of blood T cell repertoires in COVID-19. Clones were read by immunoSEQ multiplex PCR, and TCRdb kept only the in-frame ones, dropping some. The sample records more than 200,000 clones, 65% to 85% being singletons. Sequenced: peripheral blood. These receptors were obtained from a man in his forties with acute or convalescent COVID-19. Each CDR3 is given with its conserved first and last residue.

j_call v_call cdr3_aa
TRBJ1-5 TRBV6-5 CASSYSSAYEHQPQHF
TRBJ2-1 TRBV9 CASSVGTGAFQRSYNEQFF
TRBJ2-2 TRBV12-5 CASGLDPGLAAQNTGELFF
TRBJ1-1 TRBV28 CASSLKINRPEAFF
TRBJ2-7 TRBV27 CASSRDRDRLYEQYF
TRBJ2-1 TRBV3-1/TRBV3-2 CASSQELALTYNEQFF
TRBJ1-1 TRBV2 CASSRTGVNTEAFF
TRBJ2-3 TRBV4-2 CASSPQRGSTDTQYF
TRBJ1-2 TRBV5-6 CASSIPAGETHGYTF
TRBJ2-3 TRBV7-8 CASSLQQTRDTQYF
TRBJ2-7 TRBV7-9 CASSLSYPGGGEQYF
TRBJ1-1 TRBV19 CASSILRAGLAEAFF
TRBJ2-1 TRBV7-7 CASSPTTSGRGSEQFF
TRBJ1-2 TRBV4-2 CASSRTRGAADYGYTF
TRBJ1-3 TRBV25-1 CASHSASGNTIYF
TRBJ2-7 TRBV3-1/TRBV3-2 CASSQDSSGRIYEQYF
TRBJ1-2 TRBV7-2 CASSHNSGNYGYTF
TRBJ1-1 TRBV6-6 CASSYDRGNTEAFF
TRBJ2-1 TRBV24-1 CATSDPRTSGNINEQFF
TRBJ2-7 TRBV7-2 CASSSDPRTIDEQYF
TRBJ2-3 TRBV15 CATSRAQREGTDTQYF
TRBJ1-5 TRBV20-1 CSASIQISNQPQHF
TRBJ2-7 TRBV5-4 CASSFTGAEQYF
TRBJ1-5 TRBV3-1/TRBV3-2 CASSQGGGNQPQHF
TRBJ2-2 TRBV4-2 CASSPGQGASGELFF
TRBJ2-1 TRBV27 CASSSGPPGVEQFF
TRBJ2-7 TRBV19 CASSIDLGEQYF
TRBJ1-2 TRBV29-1 CSVDKYGYGYTF
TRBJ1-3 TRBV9 CASSASGNTIYF
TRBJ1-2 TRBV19 CAIHGTLYGYTF
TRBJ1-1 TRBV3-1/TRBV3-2 CASSQDPGLNTEAFF
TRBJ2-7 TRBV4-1 CASSQGLQGAYEQYF
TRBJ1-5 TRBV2 CASNQDRGDQPQHF
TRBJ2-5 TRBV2 CASSGSGSVETQYF
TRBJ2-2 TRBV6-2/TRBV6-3 CASSLSVTGELFF
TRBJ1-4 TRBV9 CASSVGGASLTVNEKLFF
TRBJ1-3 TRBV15 CATSRDSSGGNTIYF
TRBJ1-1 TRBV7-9 CASSLGVSKPDTEAFF
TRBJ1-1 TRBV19 CASSYRESGEAFF
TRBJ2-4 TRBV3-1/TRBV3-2 CASSPGSKNIQYF
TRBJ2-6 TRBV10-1 CASSESRLASGANVLTF
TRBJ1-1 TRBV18 CASSPSTGGFEGEAFF
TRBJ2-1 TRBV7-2 CASGGRAYGEQFF
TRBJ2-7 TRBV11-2 CASSSLSGRSYEQYF
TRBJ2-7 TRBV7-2 CASSLVWSQGNAYEQYF
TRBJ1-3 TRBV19 CATRNGGSGNTIYF
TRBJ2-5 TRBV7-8 CASSPWTSGSFETQYF
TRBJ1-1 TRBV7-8 CASSLAQGRSTEAFF
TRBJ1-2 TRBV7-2 CASSKPFPTGDYHGYTF
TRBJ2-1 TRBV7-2 CASRTGAGDEQFF
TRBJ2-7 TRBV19 CASSMTSGTYEQYF
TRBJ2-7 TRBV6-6 CASSSLRTGGEQYF
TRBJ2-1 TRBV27 CASSSRDREYNEQFF
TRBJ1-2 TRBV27 CASSLKQGYGYTF
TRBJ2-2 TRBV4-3 CASSQDSTGRTGELFF
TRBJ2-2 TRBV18 CASSISGSSAGELFF
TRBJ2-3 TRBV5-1 CASSLASDTQYF
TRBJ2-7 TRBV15 CATSRGTSGSPTYEQYF
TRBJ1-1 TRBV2 CASSIGGGDTEAFF
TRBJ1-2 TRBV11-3 CASSLGPGGYGYTF